The 15 T cell receptor beta chains in this list originate from one sample, sequenced in a study of T-cell memory formation after mild COVID-19 (dated by TCRdb to the early 2020s). The method behind the library was 5' RACE. The instrument was an Illumina NovaSeq 6000. TCRdb cleaned the public reads at Q25 with fastp, built clones with MiXCR and kept in-frame beta chains. Entries are consolidated by CDR3 protein sequence, retaining the most common genes and DNA. A total of fewer than 150,000 distinct CDR3 sequences appear in this sample, about 15% of them only once. The ten top clones hold roughly 5% of the sample. Source material: PBMCs or a T cell subset sorted from them (not recorded which). The receptor set was obtained from a man younger than 30 who had mild COVID-19 (a few samples of this study predate the infection). The sample titles of this study are shuffled in the database, so cell type and time point are left out; the donor was told from shared clones.

This clonotype turned up a few times. The chain joins TRBV2 to TRBJ2-2, with unresolved D. This CDR3 comprises 15 residues. CDR1 SNHLY and CDR2 FYNNEI come from the germline V gene. Trimming took off 2 bases at V and 0 bases at J, with 7 bases between the two ends. CDR3 bases: TGTGCCAGCAGTGAAAGTAGTGCGAACACCGGGGAGCTGTTTTTT. Translating gives CASSESSANTGELFF.

V is TRBV4-2 and J is TRBJ2-2; 10 bases line up with TRBD2. This CDR3 has 15 residues. Germline CDR1 LGHNA, CDR2 YNFKEQ. V shed 6 bases, J shed 3 bases, and the junction held 4 bases outside the gene matches. The DNA of the CDR3 is TGTGCCAGCAGGTCCAGCGGGGGGGACACCGGGGAGCTGTTTTTT. This sequence encodes CASRSSGGDTGELFF.

The chain links TRBV5-8 to TRBJ2-3; TRBD2 agrees at 12 bases. The germline V gene has CDR1 SGHTS and CDR2 YDEGEE. The junction had 3 bases not matched to a gene; V was cut back by 3 bases and J by 4 bases. The length of the CDR3 is 15 residues. This chain's CDR3 is CASSWTSGAADTQYF. CDR3 sequence (DNA): TGTGCCAGCAGCTGGACTAGCGGGGCGGCAGATACGCAGTATTTT.

The chain uses TRBV5-6 and TRBJ2-3; 8 nucleotides match TRBD2. Germline CDR1 reads SGHDT; CDR2 reads YYEEEE. There are 14 residues in the CDR3. The V and J ends lost 3 bases and 5 bases, in that order; junction bases with no gene match: 5. CDR3 residues: CASSSKRGRDTQYF. The CDR3 nucleotides are TGTGCCAGCAGCTCGAAGCGGGGGAGAGATACGCAGTATTTT.

This clonotype was detected only a few times. J is TRBJ2-3 and V is TRBV5-1; no clear D gene. Trimming shortened V by 2 bases and J by 1 base, and 11 bases separated the two germline ends. From germline, CDR1 is SGHRS and CDR2 YFSETQ. The CDR3 is 15 amino acids. The CDR3 DNA follows: TGCGCCAGCAGCTTTCTCGCGATCGGCACAGATACGCAGTATTTT. Translating it yields CASSFLAIGTDTQYF.

The chain recombines TRBV5-1 with TRBJ2-7, with 8 bases lining up with TRBD2. The CDR3 loop spans 14 amino acids. V gave up 3 bases and J gave up 4 bases; unmatched junction bases: 6. From germline, CDR1 is SGHRS and CDR2 YFSETQ. The CDR3 region has the DNA TGCGCCAGCAGCTCTCGGACTAGCACATACGAGCAGTACTTC. Translated, it gives CASSSRTSTYEQYF.

This clonotype was seen more than once but under ten times. V is TRBV7-2 and J is TRBJ2-3; a possible D gene is TRBD2 (5 bases). The V and J ends lost 8 bases and 4 bases respectively, with 10 bases between them. Per the germline V gene, CDR1 is SGHTA and CDR2 is FQGNSA. The CDR3 spans 12 residues. CDR3 DNA sequence: TGTGCCAGCGGCCTTAGCGCAGATACGCAGTATTTT. It encodes CASGLSADTQYF.

This clonotype has more than one count but fewer than ten. The CDR3 DNA follows: TGTGCCTGGAGTGTACAGTTGGGGACTAACAATGAGCAGTTCTTC. The encoded protein is CAWSVQLGTNNEQFF. This chain connects TRBV30 to TRBJ2-1; 7 nucleotides align to TRBD2. V trimming: 0 bases; J trimming: 5 bases; junction bases outside the gene matches: 7. In germline, CDR1 is GTSNPN, CDR2 SVGIG (reference sequence). The CDR3 contains 15 residues.

The rearrangement uses TRBV7-9 and TRBJ2-3; the D is unclear. Germline values: CDR1 SEHNR, CDR2 FQNEAQ (reference sequence). This CDR3 has 13 amino acids. Between the trimmed V and J ends, which lost 3 bases and 6 bases, there was a span of 10 bases. The CDR3 bases are TGTGCCAGCAGCTTTTATTCCGCCGATACGCAGTATTTT. This gives the protein CASSFYSADTQYF. Using reference TRBV7-9 and TRBJ2-3 for the parts outside the CDR3, the full variable domain is DTGVSQNPRHKITKRGQNVTFRCDPISEHNRLYWYRQTLGQGPEFLTYFQNEAQLEKSRLLSDRFSAERPKGSFSTLEIQRTEQGDSAMYLCASSFYSADTQYFGPGTRLTVL.

This clonotype occurred a few times. V and J are TRBV30 and TRBJ1-2; a weak D match, TRBD1 (5 bases). V was cut by 3 bases and J by 4 bases, with 12 bases left in between. CDR1 is GTSNPN and CDR2 is SVGIG in the germline V gene (reference sequence). The CDR3 extends over 13 amino acids. Here the CDR3 reads CAWRGRAGYGYTF. CDR3 DNA: TGTGCCTGGAGGGGCAGGGCTGGCTATGGCTACACCTTC.

This clonotype was seen more than once but under ten times. The chain links TRBV20-1 to TRBJ2-5, with D unresolved. V was trimmed by 7 bases and J by 2 bases, leaving 8 bases between them. The germline CDR1 and CDR2 sequences are DFQATT and SNEGSKA (reference sequence). The CDR3 loop spans 11 amino acids. The DNA for the CDR3 is TGCAGTGGGCGGATACAAGAGACCCAGTACTTC. Translation: CSGRIQETQYF.

The chain is built from TRBV7-2 and TRBJ1-1; D is uncertain. Trimming removed 5 bases from V and 5 bases from J, with 12 bases in between. Germline V CDR1 and CDR2: SGHTA, FQGNSA. This CDR3 has 13 residues. This CDR3 reads CASSQQSGTEAFF. In nucleotides, the CDR3 is TGTGCCAGCAGCCAACAGTCGGGAACTGAAGCTTTCTTT.

The gene calls are TRBV2 and TRBJ1-1; D gene ambiguous. Trimming left V 4 bases short and J 5 bases short, with 5 bases between. This CDR3 contains 11 residues. Germline V CDR1 and CDR2: SNHLY, FYNNEI. The CDR3, as DNA: TGTGCCAGCAGTGGATGGACTGAAGCTTTCTTT. Protein product: CASSGWTEAFF.

This clonotype has only a few counts. This rearrangement joins TRBV7-6 to TRBJ2-7; D possibly corresponds to TRBD2 (5 bases). V was pared by 5 bases and J by 3 bases, with 14 bases between. This CDR3 region has 14 residues. Germline assignment: CDR1 SGHVS and CDR2 FNYEAQ. CDR3 amino acids: CASSPLGAYYEQYV. Written as DNA, the CDR3 is TGTGCCAGCAGCCCACTGGGAGCCTACTACGAGCAGTACGTC.

The chain combines TRBV29-1 with TRBJ1-2; D is uncertain. Germline V CDR1 and CDR2: SQVTM, ANQGSEA. The V end was cut by 4 bases, the J end by 7 bases, with 10 bases between. The CDR3 loop spans 11 amino acids. CDR3 in amino acids: CSVGRAGGYTF. In nucleotides, the CDR3 is TGCAGCGTTGGGAGGGCTGGTGGCTACACCTTC.